This entry lists 23 T cell receptor beta chains sequenced from one sample in a study of T cell responses to AZD1222 COVID-19 vaccine. TCRdb's copy holds only in-frame clones and misses some; the assay was immunoSEQ multiplex PCR. This sample has under 100,000 clones; under 95% occur once, and the top ten carry roughly 6.4%. The input for sequencing was peripheral blood, taken on day 0 of MenACWY control vaccination. Receptors originate from an adult in good health.

The J gene is TRBJ1-3, the V gene TRBV7-6, with TRBD1 matching 7 bases. V gave up 5 bases and J gave up 0 bases; unmatched junction bases: 4. The CDR3 extends over 15 amino acids. Per germline, CDR1 SGHVS and CDR2 FNYEAQ. The CDR3, as DNA: TGTGCCAGCAGCCCCGGGACAGTCTCTGGAAACACCATATATTTT. As protein: CASSPGTVSGNTIYF.

V usage is TRBV18 and J usage is TRBJ1-5; tentatively, D is TRBD1 (5 bases). The CDR3 is 13 amino acids. Germline V gives CDR1 KGHSH, CDR2 LQKENI. The V end lost 3 bases, the J end lost 6 bases, and 9 bases lay between the germline ends. Here the CDR3 DNA reads TGTGCCAGCTCACCGGGGGATGTTCAGCCCCAGCATTTT. Encoded protein: CASSPGDVQPQHF.

This clone was detected once. The chain recombines TRBV14 with TRBJ2-1, with D possibly being TRBD1 or TRBD2 (6 bases each). Germline V gene sequence: CDR1 SGHDN, CDR2 FVKESK. V lost 7 bases and J lost 10, with 17 bases in between. The CDR3 sequence is 13 residues long. In nucleotides, the CDR3 is TGTGCCAGCACCAAGGGGGGCCACGCGGAGCAGTTCTTC. Amino acids: CASTKGGHAEQFF.

The chain combines TRBV28 with TRBJ2-2, with D possibly being TRBD1 (6 bases). The germline gives CDR1 MDHEN, CDR2 SYDVKM. This CDR3 is 15 amino acids long. V was cut by 6 bases and J by 5 bases, with 16 bases left in between. The CDR3 region has the DNA TGTGCCAGCAGCCCTACAGGGTTTCGAACCGGGGAGCTGTTTTTT. Translation gives CASSPTGFRTGELFF.

This clone has a single count. The CDR3 here is CASKLSRQTDTQYF. The CDR3 region has the DNA TGTGCCAGCAAACTCTCTCGGCAAACAGATACGCAGTATTTT. The chain employs TRBV2 and TRBJ2-3; D not resolved. Per the germline V gene, CDR1 is SNHLY and CDR2 is FYNNEI. Between the trimmed V and J ends, which lost 7 bases and 3 bases, there was a span of 14 bases. The CDR3 loop spans 14 amino acids.

This clone was observed once. The CDR3 sequence is CASVSGQKNGELFF. CDR3 nucleotides: TGTGCCAGCGTTTCAGGGCAAAAAAACGGGGAGCTGTTTTTT. The gene calls are TRBV6-6 and TRBJ2-2, with a tentative D call TRBD1 (5 bases). The V end lost 8 bases, the J end lost 7 bases, and 17 bases lay between the germline ends. Germline V gives CDR1 MNHNY, CDR2 SVGAGI (reference sequence). The CDR3 extends over 14 amino acids.

The V call is TRBV15, the J call TRBJ2-7; 10 nucleotides agree with TRBD1. The CDR3 is 15 amino acids. The V and J ends lost 3 bases and 6 bases, in that order; junction bases with no gene match: 8. Germline V CDR1 and CDR2: LNHNV, YYDKDF (reference sequence). As DNA, the CDR3 is TGTGCCACCAGCAGGACCGGGACAGGGGTTGGCGAGCAGTACTTC. It encodes CATSRTGTGVGEQYF.

This chain connects TRBV18 to TRBJ1-5; D may be TRBD1 (5 bases). Germline V gene data show CDR1 as KGHSH and CDR2 as LQKENI. The CDR3 loop spans 14 amino acids. V lost 3 bases and J lost 5, with 11 bases in between. The CDR3, as DNA: TGTGCCAGCTCACCGGGCGGGGCGGATCAGCCCCAGCATTTT. Amino acids: CASSPGGADQPQHF.

The J gene is TRBJ2-5, the V gene TRBV29-1; 8 bases are shared with TRBD1. The CDR3 contains 12 residues. With 6 bases clipped from V and 4 bases from J, the junction kept 4 bases outside the gene matches. CDR1 is SQVTM, CDR2 ANQGSEA, per germline. The CDR3 here is CSVRRGPETQYF. The CDR3 DNA reads as TGCAGCGTCCGCAGGGGGCCAGAGACCCAGTACTTC.

The rearrangement links TRBV7-8 to TRBJ1-6, with D possibly being TRBD1 (6 bases). V was pared by 0 bases and J by 7 bases, with 10 bases between. The CDR3 has 15 residues. Germline CDR1 SGHVS, CDR2 FQNEAQ. In DNA form, the CDR3 reads TGTGCCAGCAGCTTAGCGAGTACAGGGAATTCACCCCTCCACTTT. As protein: CASSLASTGNSPLHF.

The DNA of the CDR3 is TGTGCCAGCAGCTTAGCGGGACACTATCAGCCCCAGCATTTT. Protein sequence: CASSLAGHYQPQHF. The chain combines TRBV7-2 with TRBJ1-5, with D perhaps TRBD1 (6 bases). This CDR3 region has 14 residues. Trimming took off 0 bases at V and 5 bases at J, with 8 bases between the two ends. The germline gives CDR1 SGHTA, CDR2 FQGNSA.

V is TRBV9 and J is TRBJ2-1, with D perhaps TRBD1 (6 bases). The germline gives CDR1 SGDLS, CDR2 YYNGEE. Trimming took off 0 bases at V and 6 bases at J, with 16 bases between the two ends. The CDR3 runs 16 residues. The CDR3 nucleotides read TGTGCCAGCAGCGTAGCCTCAGGGGAATTGGGCAATGAGCAGTTCTTC. It codes for CASSVASGELGNEQFF.

The chain has TRBV10-3 and TRBJ1-1; tentatively, D is TRBD1 (6 bases). Trimming shortened V by 6 bases and J by 4 bases, and 12 bases separated the two germline ends. Germline CDR1 ENHRY, CDR2 SYGVKD. The CDR3 is made up of 13 amino acids. The DNA for the CDR3 is TGTGCCATCAGAGGGGGAGTTGGCACTGAAGCTTTCTTT. It yields the protein CAIRGGVGTEAFF.

The chain links TRBV16 to TRBJ1-5, with D maybe TRBD1 (5 bases). CDR3 length: 17 amino acids. The germline V and J ends were trimmed by 2 bases and 0 bases, with 14 bases remaining between them. Germline V gene sequence: CDR1 KGHSY, CDR2 FQNENV. The CDR3 sequence: CASSQGAGLFSNQPQHF. CDR3 nucleotides: TGTGCCAGCAGCCAAGGGGCAGGGCTGTTTAGCAATCAGCCCCAGCATTTT.

The rearrangement uses TRBV2 and TRBJ2-7; either TRBD1 or TRBD2 may supply D (5 bases each). This CDR3 spans 14 amino acids. Trimming shortened V by 7 bases and J by 3 bases, and 16 bases separated the two germline ends. Germline V gene sequence: CDR1 SNHLY, CDR2 FYNNEI. DNA for the CDR3: TGTGCCAGCAAAACCGGGACCGAAAGCTACGAGCAGTACTTC. Translation gives CASKTGTESYEQYF.

A single count supports this clone. The chain has TRBV6-4 and TRBJ1-2; D uncertain. CDR3 length: 14 residues. Germline V gives CDR1 MRHNA, CDR2 SNTAGT. V was shortened by 6 bases and J by 8 bases, with 19 bases between the two germline ends. CDR3 protein: CASRAPGQSGGYTF. DNA for the CDR3: TGTGCCAGCAGGGCCCCCGGTCAGTCTGGAGGCTACACCTTC.

The rearrangement joins TRBV4-2 to TRBJ1-4, with TRBD1 matching 10 bases. The CDR3 extends over 13 amino acids. The V gene's germline CDR1 is LGHNA and CDR2 YNFKEQ. Trimming cost V 4 bases and J 13 bases; bases outside gene matches: 6. In DNA form, the CDR3 reads TGTGCCAGCAGCCGGGACAGGGGAACGTCACTGTTTTTT. Its translation is CASSRDRGTSLFF.

This chain connects TRBV4-3 to TRBJ2-3; 8 nucleotides match TRBD2. This CDR3 is 15 amino acids long. Germline V gene data show CDR1 as LGHNA and CDR2 as YSLEER. The V gene end was trimmed by 3 bases and the J gene end by 4 bases; junction bases not matched to a gene: 6. The CDR3 is CASSQARGGPDTQYF. The CDR3, as DNA: TGCGCCAGCAGCCAGGCCCGCGGGGGGCCAGATACGCAGTATTTT.

The chain recombines TRBV4-3 with TRBJ1-4, with D perhaps matching TRBD1 (5 bases). The germline gives CDR1 LGHNA, CDR2 YSLEER. The CDR3 has 14 residues. Trimming removed 4 bases at V and 11 bases at J, with 17 bases between. The CDR3 reads CASSPAGLGDKLFF. The CDR3 coding sequence is TGCGCCAGCAGCCCGGCGGGGCTAGGGGACAAACTGTTTTTT.

This clone was recorded only once. This rearrangement joins TRBV3-1 (or the pseudogene TRBV3-2) to TRBJ1-4; D unclear. The CDR3 has 14 residues. Germline lookup yields CDR1 LGHDT and CDR2 YNNKEL (reference sequence). The V and J ends lost 1 base and 0 bases respectively, with 3 bases between them. DNA of the CDR3: TGTGCCAGCAGCCAAGCTGCAACTAATGAAAAACTGTTTTTT. Its translation: CASSQAATNEKLFF.

This chain joins TRBV3-1 (or the pseudogene TRBV3-2) and TRBJ2-7, with a possible D match to TRBD1 (6 bases). Trimming removed 4 bases at V and 0 bases at J, with 13 bases between. This CDR3 comprises 15 residues. Germline loops: CDR1 LGHDT, CDR2 YNNKEL (reference sequence). CDR3 sequence (DNA): TGTGCCAGCAGCCCCGCCGACAGGTCCTCCTACGAGCAGTACTTC. Translating gives CASSPADRSSYEQYF.

The chain carries TRBV6-5 and TRBJ1-5, with D possibly matching TRBD1 (6 bases). The CDR3 has 13 residues. Trimming cost V 5 bases and J 7 bases, with 12 bases left between them. Germline CDR1 is MNHEY and CDR2 is SVGAGI. The CDR3 DNA reads TGTGCCAGCAGTAGGGGGGCGGGCCAGCCCCAGCATTTT. It specifies CASSRGAGQPQHF.

The chain recombines TRBV2 with TRBJ2-2; D remains unclear. The length of the CDR3 is 14 residues. CDR1 is SNHLY, CDR2 FYNNEI, per germline. V was trimmed by 1 base and J by 2 bases, leaving 5 bases between them. CDR3 in DNA: TGTGCCAGCAGTGAAGGGATAAACACCGGGGAGCTGTTTTTT. Protein: CASSEGINTGELFF.